This is a list of T cell receptor beta chains from one sample in a study of T-cell reconstitution after alpha-beta-depleted transplantation in children. TCRdb redid the calling of the PCR reads with MiXCR, one entry per CDR3 protein. The sample yields 700,000 or so distinct CDR3 sequences, roughly 14% seen once. The source material was PBMCs, sampled before TCRalphabeta/CD19-depleted stem cell transplant. These receptors originate from a girl aged 2 to 10 with congenital amegakaryocytic thrombocytopenia, due to receive a stem cell transplant. Each CDR3 is given with its conserved first and last residue. D genes are given only for firm matches. Not every row has a clone size; where given, it reads once, few, many or a size class.

>TRBJ2-4|TRBV20-1|-|-
TGCAGTGCTAGAGCCTCTCGACAGAGACTAGCCAAAAACATTCAGTACTTC
CSARASRQRLAKNIQYF
>TRBJ2-5|TRBV4-1|-|many
TGCGCCAGCAGCCAAACCGTGGGAGAGACCCAGTACTTC
CASSQTVGETQYF
>TRBJ2-1|TRBV15|TRBD2|many
TGTGCCACCAAAAGACGAGGGGCGGGAGGGCTTGAGCAGTTCTTC
CATKRRGAGGLEQFF
>TRBJ2-3|TRBV6-1|-|many
TGTGCCATCTCAATCGGGAGTTCTAGCACAGATACGCAGTATTTT
CAISIGSSSTDTQYF
>TRBJ1-4|TRBV10-3|-|few
TGTGCCATCAGTGCCCCCCAGGGGAAACTGTTTTTT
CAISAPQGKLFF
>TRBJ2-5|TRBV21-1|-|-
TGTGCCAGCAGGGTGGGACAGGGATGGGCACAAGAGACCCAGTACTTC
CASRVGQGWAQETQYF
>TRBJ2-1|TRBV7-9|-|-
TGTGCCAGCAGCTTTAAACCGAATGAGCAGTTCTTC
CASSFKPNEQFF
>TRBJ2-7|TRBV25-1|TRBD2|many
TGTGCCAGCAGCTTGGGACTAGTCTCCTACGAGCAGTACTTC
CASSLGLVSYEQYF
>TRBJ1-4|TRBV29-1|-|-
TGCAGCGTTGCGGGCTCCCCCTCGGATGAAAAACTGTTTTTT
CSVAGSPSDEKLFF
>TRBJ2-2|TRBV7-2|-|many
TGCGCCAGCAGCTTGGCCTCAAACACCGGGGAGCTGTTTTTT
CASSLASNTGELFF
>TRBJ1-2|TRBV2|-|many
TGTGCCAGCAGTGAGGCCAGCAACTATGGCTACACCTTC
CASSEASNYGYTF
>TRBJ2-3|TRBV5-1|-|many
TGCGCCAGCAGCCCCTCAGACCCCCTCAGCACAGATACGCAGTATTTT
CASSPSDPLSTDTQYF
>TRBJ1-3|TRBV5-1|-|few
TGCGCCAGCGGAGACGGTCTTGTCTCTGGAAACACCATATATTTT
CASGDGLVSGNTIYF
>TRBJ2-3|TRBV11-3|TRBD2|many
TGTGCCAGCAGCTCACAAGGCGGGAGTAGGACAGATACGCAGTATTTT
CASSSQGGSRTDTQYF
>TRBJ2-1|TRBV5-1|-|few
TGCGCCAGCAGCTTGAGGACAGCATATGAGCAGTTCTTC
CASSLRTAYEQFF
>TRBJ2-7|TRBV7-9|TRBD2|few
TGTGCCAGCAGCTTAGCTATGATAGCGGGAGTTACCTACGAGCAGTACTTC
CASSLAMIAGVTYEQYF
>TRBJ2-1|TRBV14|TRBD2|few
TGTGCCAGCAGCCGGCGGGAGGGCTCCTACAATGAGCAGTTCTTC
CASSRREGSYNEQFF
>TRBJ1-1|TRBV6-1|-|many
TGTGCCAGCAGTAGGGGTTTCAATGAAGCTTTCTTT
CASSRGFNEAFF
>TRBJ1-2|TRBV6-5|-|-
TGTGCCAGCAGTTACTCGGCTCCGGCTACCTATGGCTACACCTTC
CASSYSAPATYGYTF
>TRBJ2-1|TRBV2|TRBD2|few
TGTGCCACACACATAGCGGGAATAAGGTACAATGAGCAGTTCTTC
CATHIAGIRYNEQFF
>TRBJ2-1|TRBV5-1|TRBD2|many
TGCGCCAGCAGGGGGGGGAGTGTAGATGAGCAGTTCTTC
CASRGGSVDEQFF
>TRBJ2-1|TRBV7-3|-|few
TGTGCCAGCAGCCCTGTAGCGGTGCCTACCTACAATGAGCAGTTCTTC
CASSPVAVPTYNEQFF
>TRBJ2-4|TRBV6-5|-|-
TGTGCCAGCAGTTACACTCCGCGCCGGGGGGCCAAAAACATTCAGTACTTC
CASSYTPRRGAKNIQYF
>TRBJ1-1|TRBV5-5|-|many
TGTGCCAGCAGCTTGGCGGGGGGGATGAACACTGAAGCTTTCTTT
CASSLAGGMNTEAFF
>TRBJ2-5|TRBV20-1|TRBD2|once
TGCTGTGCTAGAGTTTCCGAGACTAGCGGGAGCTGGTACCAAGAGACCCAGTACTTC
CCARVSETSGSWYQETQYF
>TRBJ1-2|TRBV18|TRBD1|few
TGTGCCAGCTCACCGGGGACAGGGTCTTACTATGGCTACACCTTC
CASSPGTGSYYGYTF
>TRBJ2-2|TRBV15|-|many
TGTGCCACCAGCAGAGATTTCGCTTACCGCGGGGAGCTGTTTTTT
CATSRDFAYRGELFF
>TRBJ2-5|TRBV12-3/TRBV12-4|-|few
TGTGCCAGCAGTCCCCGTGTAGAAAAAGAGACCCAGTACTTC
CASSPRVEKETQYF
>TRBJ2-2|TRBV20-1|-|few
TGCAGTGCTAGAGATAGGTTGAGGGCTCTCACCGGGGAGCTGTTTTTT
CSARDRLRALTGELFF
>TRBJ2-1|TRBV20-1|-|many
TGCAGTGCCAGATCAATCCTGCCGTCCGTTAAGAGCGGCGATGAGCAGTTCTTC
CSARSILPSVKSGDEQFF
>TRBJ1-4|TRBV5-1|-|-
TGCACCAGCAGCTTGGGCCTTACGGGAGAAAAACTGTTTTTT
CTSSLGLTGEKLFF
>TRBJ1-1|TRBV4-1|-|many
TGCGCCAGCAGCCAAGGAGGGGGTGAAGCTTTCTTT
CASSQGGGEAFF
>TRBJ2-5|TRBV20-1|-|few
TGCAGTGCTAGTATTCTGACAGGCCAAGAGACCCAGTACTTC
CSASILTGQETQYF
>TRBJ1-3|TRBV12-3/TRBV12-4|-|few
TGTGCCAGCAGTTTTGACCCCTTCTCTGGAAACACCATATATTTT
CASSFDPFSGNTIYF
>TRBJ2-7|TRBV20-1|TRBD2|-
TGCAGTGCTCAGAGCGGGGATACCTACGCGCAGTACTTC
CSAQSGDTYAQYF